Presented here are 23 T cell receptor beta chains from one specimen sequenced in a study of shared clonotypes between healthy human individuals. Profiled with immunoSEQ multiplex PCR; TCRdb holds only in-frame clones, not every one. The table has about half a million clones, roughly three quarters seen once. The sequenced sample was PBMCs. All receptors derive from a middle-aged woman in good health. Some clones in this sample may be carry-over from other donors' samples.

The V and J genes are TRBV6-5 and TRBJ2-7, with D possibly matching TRBD2 (5 bases). CDR3 length: 15 amino acids. Germline V gene data show CDR1 as MNHEY and CDR2 as SVGAGI. V lost 1 base and J lost 5, with 15 bases in between. CDR3 sequence: CASSYLAGGSDEQYF. DNA for the CDR3: TGTGCCAGCAGTTACTTGGCAGGAGGATCTGACGAGCAGTACTTC.

This clone was seen more than once but under ten times. Other DNA sequences in the same sample also yield this CDR3. The gene calls are TRBV4-3 and TRBJ1-2; no firm D call. The germline V gene encodes CDR1 LGHNA and CDR2 YSLEER. The CDR3 runs 16 residues. V was shortened by 3 bases and J by 7 bases, with 21 bases between the two germline ends. The DNA of the CDR3 is TGCGCCAGCAGCCAGACCGCAGGACTCACCTCTTCTGGCTACACCTTC. Its protein is CASSQTAGLTSSGYTF.

This chain uses TRBV6-4 with TRBJ2-2; 8 nucleotides agree with TRBD1. This CDR3 comprises 16 residues. Trimming cost V 3 bases and J 6 bases; bases outside gene matches: 9. Looked up from germline, CDR1 is MRHNA and CDR2 is SNTAGT. CDR3 sequence reads: CASSESAGGASGELFF. CDR3 sequence (DNA): TGTGCCAGCAGTGAATCGGCAGGGGGCGCCTCCGGGGAGCTGTTTTTT.

This clone occurred once. The CDR3 DNA follows: TGTGCCAGCAGCGTCGATCACGGCGGGACATACGAGCAGTACTTC. It is translated as CASSVDHGGTYEQYF. The gene calls are TRBV9 and TRBJ2-7; tentatively, D is TRBD1 or TRBD2 (6 bases each). The V and J ends lost 2 bases and 4 bases respectively, with 16 bases between them. CDR3 length: 15 amino acids. The V gene's germline CDR1 is SGDLS and CDR2 YYNGEE.

This chain links TRBV29-1 with TRBJ2-7, with TRBD2 matching 12 bases. The germline V gene encodes CDR1 SQVTM and CDR2 ANQGSEA. J was trimmed by 3 bases and V by 6 bases; bases with no gene match: 6. The CDR3 length is 14 residues. CDR3 in amino acids: CSVVTSGSIYEQYF. CDR3 coding DNA: TGCAGCGTCGTGACTAGCGGGAGCATCTACGAGCAGTACTTC.

About this clone itself: This sequence is one base from a far larger clone and is likely a read error. Distinct nucleotide sequences in the sample also encode this CDR3. The chain uses TRBV15 and TRBJ2-3; TRBD2 aligns across 8 bases. V dropped 5 bases and J dropped 4; count of bases not matched to a gene: 8. The V gene's germline CDR1 is LNHNV and CDR2 YYDKDF (reference sequence). The CDR3 runs to 15 residues. The CDR3: CATSGVAGGSDTQYF. The CDR3 coding sequence is TGTGCCACCAGCGGAGTCGCGGGAGGATCAGATACGCAGTATTTT.

The rearrangement links TRBV5-8 to TRBJ1-1; the D is unclear. The ends were cut back, 2 bases at V and 5 bases at J, with 7 bases in the middle. The CDR3 contains 12 residues. CDR1 and CDR2 from the germline V gene are SGHTS and YDEGEE. The CDR3 coding sequence is TGTGCCAGCAGCTTCCATTTGACTGAAGCTTTCTTT. Amino acids: CASSFHLTEAFF.

The sample holds many counts of this clone. This sample also contains other DNA sequences that code for the same CDR3. V usage is TRBV7-2 and J usage is TRBJ2-7, with 8 bases identical to TRBD1. The CDR3 totals 15 residues. Germline-derived CDR1 and CDR2 are SGHTA and FQGNSA. Losses at the gene ends were 1 base for V and 3 bases for J; bases not matched to a gene: 5. The CDR3 loop reads CASSLVVGQDYEQYF. The CDR3 DNA reads as TGTGCCAGCAGCTTAGTTGTGGGACAGGACTACGAGCAGTACTTC.

The chain links TRBV27 to TRBJ2-1, with TRBD2 identical over 14 bases. Germline assignment: CDR1 MNHEY and CDR2 SMNVEV (reference sequence). V was clipped by 6 bases and J by 8 bases; unmatched bases: 18. This CDR3 contains 19 residues. Here the CDR3 reads CASSRVRGTGTSGSYEQFF. The DNA of the CDR3 is TGTGCCAGCAGCCGAGTTAGAGGTACCGGGACTAGCGGGAGCTATGAGCAGTTCTTC.

A single count supports this clone. A far larger clone is one nucleotide away, so this likely arose from a read error. The V gene is TRBV11-3, the J gene TRBJ2-1, with 11 bases matching TRBD2. Looked up from germline, CDR1 is SGHNT and CDR2 is YENEEA. J lost 6 bases, V lost 2 bases, and 6 bases had no gene match. CDR3 size: 16 residues. Here the CDR3 reads CASSLKELAGVNEQFF. The CDR3 nucleotides read TGTGCCAGCAGCTTAAAGGAACTAGCGGGAGTCAATGAGCAGTTCTTC. Combining the CDR3 with reference TRBV11-3 and TRBJ2-1 gives the whole variable domain EAGVVQSPRYKIIEKKQPVAFWCNPISGHNTLYWYLQNLGQGPELLIRYENEEAVDDSQLPKDRFSAERLKGVDSTLKIQPAELGDSAVYLCASSLKELAGVNEQFFGPGTRLTVL.

The chain combines TRBV30 with TRBJ2-5; 7 positions agree with TRBD2. V shed 0 bases, J shed 5 bases, and the junction held 9 bases outside the gene matches. Germline CDR1 GTSNPN, CDR2 SVGIG (reference sequence). CDR3 length: 15 residues. CDR3 in DNA: TGTGCCTGGAGTGTCGGCGGGGGTTGGTGGGAGACCCAGTACTTC. It translates to CAWSVGGGWWETQYF.

The J gene is TRBJ2-7, the V gene TRBV28; tentatively, D is TRBD1 or TRBD2 (6 bases each). The ends were cut back, 3 bases at V and 4 bases at J, with 13 bases in the middle. This CDR3 is 14 amino acids long. The germline V gene encodes CDR1 MDHEN and CDR2 SYDVKM. This CDR3 reads CASSLFRGTYEQYF. The CDR3 DNA sequence: TGTGCCAGCAGTTTGTTTCGGGGGACATACGAGCAGTACTTC.

This chain joins TRBV2 and TRBJ1-2, with TRBD1 matching 7 bases. The CDR3 loop spans 14 amino acids. Germline V lookup: CDR1 SNHLY, CDR2 FYNNEI. V lost 6 bases to trimming and J lost 0 bases; unmatched junction nucleotides: 4. CDR3 protein: CASRRTGANYGYTF. CDR3 sequence (DNA): TGTGCCAGCAGGAGGACAGGTGCTAACTATGGCTACACCTTC.

There are many counts of this clone. In DNA, the CDR3 is TGTGCCTGGAGCCGGGACGGTTTGAACACTGAAGCTTTCTTT. Residues: CAWSRDGLNTEAFF. The chain couples TRBV30 to TRBJ1-1; the D gene is possibly TRBD1 (5 bases). Germline loops: CDR1 GTSNPN, CDR2 SVGIG (reference sequence). The CDR3 runs 14 residues. The germline V and J ends were trimmed by 3 bases and 0 bases, with 11 bases remaining between them.

This clone was counted a few times. The sample has other DNA sequences that encode this CDR3 too. CDR3 loop: CASSRTGNTEAFF. The CDR3 nucleotides read TGTGCCAGCAGTAGGACGGGAAACACTGAAGCTTTCTTT. The genes are TRBV6-4 and TRBJ1-1, with D hard to call. The ends were cut back, 5 bases at V and 2 bases at J, with 9 bases in the middle. This CDR3 region has 13 residues. Germline V gene data show CDR1 as MRHNA and CDR2 as SNTAGT.

The chain employs TRBV28 and TRBJ2-4, with 8 bases matching TRBD2. Per the germline V gene, CDR1 is MDHEN and CDR2 is SYDVKM. Trimming took 10 bases from V and 0 from J; bases not matched to a gene: 8. CDR3 length equals 15 residues. CDR3 sequence: CATGGGLLAKNIQYF. CDR3 nucleotides: TGTGCCACCGGGGGGGGCCTCCTAGCCAAAAACATTCAGTACTTC.

This clone was detected once. The V and J genes are TRBV18 and TRBJ2-5; 9 bases line up with TRBD2. Germline trimming cut 1 base from V and 2 bases from J; bases unmatched to any gene: 5. The CDR3 sequence is 16 residues long. Germline CDR1 and CDR2: KGHSH and LQKENI. The CDR3 nucleotides read TGTGCCAGCTCACCACAGGCGGGAGGGCCTCAAGAGACCCAGTACTTC. Its translation: CASSPQAGGPQETQYF. Looking up the rest from reference TRBV18 and TRBJ2-5 gives the full variable domain: NAGVMQNPRHLVRRRGQEARLRCSPMKGHSHVYWYRQLPEEGLKFMVYLQKENIIDESGMPKERFSAEFPKEGPSILRIQQVVRGDSAAYFCASSPQAGGPQETQYFGPGTRLLVL.

The chain carries TRBV6-5 and TRBJ1-5, with D uncertain. This CDR3 spans 14 amino acids. The V end lost 5 bases, the J end lost 1 base, and 9 bases lay between the germline ends. Germline V CDR1 and CDR2: MNHEY, SVGAGI. The CDR3 nucleotides are TGTGCCAGCAGTCCCCAACCCAGCAATCAGCCCCAGCATTTT. Encoded protein: CASSPQPSNQPQHF.

This clone was counted between two and nine times. This sequence joins TRBV2 and TRBJ1-5; D might be TRBD1 (5 bases). Germline V gives CDR1 SNHLY, CDR2 FYNNEI. The CDR3 contains 15 residues. V was cut by 3 bases and J by 1 base, with 10 bases left in between. CDR3 sequence reads: CASSDTAGSNQPQHF. CDR3 sequence (DNA): TGTGCCAGCAGTGATACGGCAGGGAGCAATCAGCCCCAGCATTTT.

The V and J genes are TRBV27 and TRBJ1-3, with D hard to call. This CDR3 comprises 12 residues. Trimming took 7 bases from V and 4 from J, leaving 8 bases between them. The germline V gene encodes CDR1 MNHEY and CDR2 SMNVEV (reference sequence). For the CDR3, the DNA is TGTGCCAGCATGGGAGGGGGAAACACCATATATTTT. Amino acids: CASMGGGNTIYF.

The chain recombines TRBV5-4 with TRBJ2-7, with 8 bases aligning to TRBD1. V lost 4 bases, J lost 6 bases, and 6 bases stayed unmatched. CDR3 length: 13 amino acids. Germline V CDR1 and CDR2: SGHNT, YYREEE (reference sequence). The CDR3 region has the DNA TGTGCCAGCAGCCTGACAGGGGTAGGCGAGCAGTACTTC. Translating gives CASSLTGVGEQYF. Drawing the rest from reference TRBV5-4 and TRBJ2-7, the complete variable domain is ETGVTQSPTHLIKTRGQQVTLRCSSQSGHNTVSWYQQALGQGPQFIFQYYREEENGRGNFPPRFSGLQFPNYSSELNVNALELDDSALYLCASSLTGVGEQYFGPGTRLTVT.

CDR3 residues: CASSLYIPGQGATNEKLFF. In DNA, the CDR3 is TGTGCCAGCAGCTTGTACATACCGGGACAGGGGGCGACTAATGAAAAACTGTTTTTT. The chain joins TRBV5-6 to TRBJ1-4; TRBD1 agrees at 12 bases. The CDR3 runs to 19 residues. The V and J ends lost 1 base and 2 bases, in that order; junction bases with no gene match: 9. Germline lookup yields CDR1 SGHDT and CDR2 YYEEEE.

Comments on this clone: A far larger clone is a single base away, which makes a read error likely. The rearrangement uses TRBV19 and TRBJ1-5, with a possible D match to TRBD1 (5 bases). CDR3 length: 15 residues. Germline CDR1 is LNHDA and CDR2 is SQIVND (reference sequence). V lost 1 base, J lost 6 bases, and 13 bases lay in between. CDR3 nucleotide sequence: TGTGCCAGTAGTATAGCTGGGTGGGGGGTTCAGCCCCAGCATTTT. Residues: CASSIAGWGVQPQHF. Full variable domain (missing parts from reference TRBV19 and TRBJ1-5): DGGITQSPKYLFRKEGQNVTLSCEQNLNHDAMYWYRQDPGQGLRLIYYSQIVNDFQKGDIAEGYSVSREKKESFPLTVTSAQKNPTAFYLCASSIAGWGVQPQHFGDGTRLSIL.